Listed below are T cell receptor beta chains from one sample, sequenced in a study of identical twins. TCRdb itself ran the 5' RACE reads through MiXCR, one entry per CDR3 protein. The sample gives a few hundred thousand distinct CDR3 sequences, around 9.7% of which show up once; about 9.1% is in the top ten. Sequenced: naive T cells sorted from blood. The receptors were sampled from a woman between 45 and 65 years old in good health. The CDR3 runs from the conserved cysteine through the conserved F or W. Fields, in order: J gene, V gene, clone size, D gene, CDR3 DNA, CDR3 protein. A D gene is named only where the DNA matches it firmly. Not every row has a clone size; where given, it reads once, few, many or a size class.

TRBJ2-1 TRBV7-2 few NA TGTGCCAGCAGCTTAGTTATCGGGACGGATGAGCAGTTCTTC CASSLVIGTDEQFF
TRBJ1-5 TRBV10-3 NA NA TGTGCCACCCATGACCAGAGCAATCAGCCCCAGCATTTT CATHDQSNQPQHF
TRBJ1-4 TRBV5-1 NA NA TGCGCCAGCAGGGTAAACGCGCGGGATGAAAAACTGTTTTTT CASRVNARDEKLFF
TRBJ2-7 TRBV6-5 few TRBD1 TGTGCCAGCAGGTCCGGGACAGGCGCCGAGCAGTACTTC CASRSGTGAEQYF
TRBJ2-3 TRBV10-3 many NA TGTGCCATCAGTGAAGCTCTCACAGATACGCAGTATTTT CAISEALTDTQYF
TRBJ1-2 TRBV5-1 many NA TGCGCCAGCAGCTTGGCCCGACGGAACTATGGCTACACCTTC CASSLARRNYGYTF
TRBJ2-5 TRBV5-4 NA TRBD2 TGTGCCAGCAGCTTGCTTTTTGGAGGCGGGAGTCTTAGACAAGAGACCCAGTACTTC CASSLLFGGGSLRQETQYF
TRBJ2-6 TRBV9 few NA TGTGCCAGCAGCGGAGGGAACTCTGGGGCCAACGTCCTGACTTTC CASSGGNSGANVLTF
TRBJ1-1 TRBV29-1 few NA TGCAGCGTTGGGGACATGACTTGGACTGAAGCTTTCTTT CSVGDMTWTEAFF
TRBJ2-1 TRBV5-1 NA TRBD2 TGCGCCAGCAGCGCGGGGACTAGCGGGAGGCACAATGAGCAGTTCTTC CASSAGTSGRHNEQFF
TRBJ2-3 TRBV9 few NA TGTGCCAGCAGCTTACAAACGGGTTTACGCACAGATACGCAGTATTTT CASSLQTGLRTDTQYF
TRBJ1-1 TRBV15 few NA TGTGCCACCAGCAGAAAAGGCAACACTGAAGCTTTCTTT CATSRKGNTEAFF
TRBJ1-1 TRBV29-1 NA TRBD1 TGCAGCGCTAGACAGGGATGGAACACTGAAGCTTTCTTT CSARQGWNTEAFF
TRBJ2-1 TRBV6-5 NA TRBD2 TGTGCCAGCAGTTACGCCCCGGGACTAGCGGGAGTGGTTGAGCAGTTCTTC CASSYAPGLAGVVEQFF
TRBJ2-2 TRBV12-3/TRBV12-4 NA NA TGTGCCAGCAGTTTTTCGGCGGGTAACACCGGGGAGCTGTTTTTT CASSFSAGNTGELFF
TRBJ2-3 TRBV7-9 few NA TGTGCCAGCAGCCGAGGGCGGGAAACGCAGTATTTT CASSRGRETQYF
TRBJ2-1 TRBV6-2/TRBV6-3 many TRBD2 TGTGCCAGCACCCAACTAGCGGGATTTAACAATGAGCAGTTCTTC CASTQLAGFNNEQFF
TRBJ2-3 TRBV5-4 NA NA TGTGCCAGCAAGGGTCTTACTAGCACAGATACGCAGTATTTT CASKGLTSTDTQYF
TRBJ2-1 TRBV19 many NA TGTGCCAGTACCGAAAGGGATTCAACCTACAATGAGCAGTTCTTC CASTERDSTYNEQFF
TRBJ2-3 TRBV19 few NA TGTGCCAGTAAGGTGTCGCAGGGCCTTGATACGCAGTATTTT CASKVSQGLDTQYF
TRBJ2-7 TRBV10-3 many NA TGTGCCATCAGGGGGTCGTTCGGCGAGCAGTACTTC CAIRGSFGEQYF
TRBJ2-1 TRBV29-1 few TRBD2 TGCAGCGGAGGGACTAGCGGGTCCAATGAGCAGTTCTTC CSGGTSGSNEQFF
TRBJ2-1 TRBV29-1 NA NA TGCAGCGTTGAAGATGGGCAGGGAGGCCACAATGAGCAGTTCTTC CSVEDGQGGHNEQFF
TRBJ1-6 TRBV25-1 NA NA TGTGCCAGCAGATGGACCCCACCGCTTTATAATTCACCCCTCCACTTT CASRWTPPLYNSPLHF
TRBJ2-2 TRBV4-1 NA NA TGCGCCAGCAGCCCCAGAGGGGGGGGCGGGGAGGACACCGGGGAGCTGTTTTTT CASSPRGGGGEDTGELFF
TRBJ1-4 TRBV6-5 few TRBD1 TGTGCCAGCAGTTCAGGGGGAACAGGGAATGAAAAACTGTTTTTT CASSSGGTGNEKLFF
TRBJ1-2 TRBV7-7 NA NA TGTGCCAGCAGCTTTGCCTCCCCTTATGGCTACACCTTC CASSFASPYGYTF
TRBJ2-1 TRBV6-4 NA NA TGTGCCAGCAAAGACGGGGCCAGTGAGCAGTTCTTC CASKDGASEQFF
TRBJ1-1 TRBV5-4 many NA TGTGCCAGCACTCCGGGACAGAACACTGAAGCTTTCTTT CASTPGQNTEAFF
TRBJ1-1 TRBV5-1 NA TRBD1 TGCGCCAGCAGCCGCGAACAGGGGGCAAAAGCTTTCTTT CASSREQGAKAFF
TRBJ2-3 TRBV5-1 few TRBD2 TGCGCCAGCAGCTTGGCGGGACTAGCGGGAATAGATACGCAGTATTTT CASSLAGLAGIDTQYF
TRBJ2-2 TRBV27 NA NA TGTGCCAGCAGTTTAGTGGGGGGCGGAGGCGGGGAGCTGTTTTTT CASSLVGGGGGELFF
TRBJ2-3 TRBV12-3/TRBV12-4 NA NA TGTGCCAGCGGGTTCAGCACAGATTCGCAGTATTTT CASGFSTDSQYF
TRBJ2-6 TRBV5-4 NA NA TGTGCCAGCAGCCCCGACTCTGGGGCCAACGTCCTGACTTTC CASSPDSGANVLTF
TRBJ2-1 TRBV7-3 NA TRBD2 TGTGCCAGCAGCTTAGCTCCGACTAGCGCTTACAATGAGCAGTTCTTC CASSLAPTSAYNEQFF
TRBJ2-1 TRBV6-1 few NA TGTGCCAGCAGTTTGGCACTTAACAATGAGCAGTTCTTC CASSLALNNEQFF
TRBJ2-3 TRBV7-8 NA TRBD2 TGTGCCAGCAGCTTAGTCAGACGGCGGGAGGGCCGGGTGGATACGCAGTATTTT CASSLVRRREGRVDTQYF
TRBJ2-1 TRBV5-1 many TRBD2 TGCGCCAGCAGCCGGGGACTAGCGGGAGGGCCAGATGAGCAGTTCTTC CASSRGLAGGPDEQFF
TRBJ2-5 TRBV29-1 many NA TGCAGCGGCAGCCAGGAATCGGAGACCCAGTACTTC CSGSQESETQYF
TRBJ2-5 TRBV28 NA NA TGTGCCAGCAGCCAGTTACAGGACAGTAAAGAGACCCAGTACTTC CASSQLQDSKETQYF
TRBJ2-7 TRBV15 few NA TGTGCCACCAGTGGTCCTAGGGCGGGGAGTAGATACGAGCAGTACTTC CATSGPRAGSRYEQYF
TRBJ2-2 TRBV6-5 NA TRBD2 TGTGCCAGCAGTTACCGGCGGACTAGCGGGAGGCCAGGCACCGGGGAGCTGTTTTTT CASSYRRTSGRPGTGELFF
TRBJ1-2 TRBV7-2 NA NA TGTGCCAGCACCGACTCGAAGGGGATCTATGGCTACACCTTC CASTDSKGIYGYTF
TRBJ2-3 TRBV5-1 many NA TGCGCCAGCAGCCTGAAGAGACAGCACACAGATACGCAGTATTTT CASSLKRQHTDTQYF
TRBJ2-1 TRBV11-2 many NA TGTGCCAGCAGCCCAGGGGGGAGAGAGCAGTTCTTC CASSPGGREQFF
TRBJ2-1 TRBV12-3/TRBV12-4 many NA TGTGCCAGCAGCCGTTCTAGTGAGCAGTTCTTC CASSRSSEQFF
TRBJ2-7 TRBV6-5 NA NA TGTGCCAGCAGGGCGGAGGGGGAGCAGTACTTC CASRAEGEQYF
TRBJ2-2 TRBV4-1 NA NA TGCGCCAGCAGCCAAGCGGGAGTCTCCGGGGAGCTGTTTTTT CASSQAGVSGELFF
TRBJ1-2 TRBV10-3 few TRBD1 TGTGCCATCATGGGGACAGGGTATGGCTACACCTTC CAIMGTGYGYTF
TRBJ1-1 TRBV24-1 few NA TGTGCCACCATATATCGGGGGCGAGCTTTCTTT CATIYRGRAFF
TRBJ2-5 TRBV10-3 few TRBD2 TGTGCCATCAGTGAGAGACTAGCGGGAGGGCCGATTGGACAAGAGACCCAGTACTTC CAISERLAGGPIGQETQYF
TRBJ2-7 TRBV12-3/TRBV12-4 NA NA TGTGCCAGCAGTTCAAGACACTTCTTCTCCTACGAGCAGTACTTC CASSSRHFFSYEQYF
TRBJ2-2 TRBV28 NA TRBD2 TGTGCCAGCAGACCCCAAGCGGGAGAAAACACCGGGGAGCTGTTTTTT CASRPQAGENTGELFF
TRBJ2-1 TRBV9 NA NA TGTGCCAGCAGCGTACAACCCTCCTACAATGAGCAGTTCTTC CASSVQPSYNEQFF
TRBJ2-2 TRBV25-1 many NA TGTGCCAGCAGTGAGCGGTTGAACACCGGGGAGCTGTTTTTT CASSERLNTGELFF
TRBJ2-1 TRBV21-1 NA NA TGTGCCAGCAGCAAAGAGGTCCTTACTAGCGGGATTCGCAATGAGCAGTTCTTC CASSKEVLTSGIRNEQFF
TRBJ2-5 TRBV7-9 NA NA TGTGCCAGCAGCTTAATTGGTAGATTACAAGAGACCCAGTACTTC CASSLIGRLQETQYF
TRBJ2-1 TRBV19 few TRBD2 TGTGCCAGTAGTACCCTAGGTAGCGGGGCTTACAATGAGCAGTTCTTC CASSTLGSGAYNEQFF
TRBJ2-7 TRBV20-1 few NA TGCAGTGCCAGGACTCCGAGAGACTACGAGCAGTACTTC CSARTPRDYEQYF